Listed below are T cell receptor beta chains from one sample, sequenced in a study of blood T cell repertoires in COVID-19. The assay was immunoSEQ multiplex PCR, and TCRdb's table has in-frame clones only and misses some. The sample holds some 240,000 clones, 85% seen once. The sample taken for sequencing was peripheral blood. These receptors all stem from a woman aged 70-85 years with COVID-19, enrolled during active disease. CDR3s include the opening cysteine and the closing phenylalanine or tryptophan. D genes are given only for firm matches. Expanded clones are given a class, and other clones once, few, many or no size at all.

size: .
J: TRBJ2-7
D: TRBD2
V: TRBV29-1
CDR3: CSVEVAGTSLSYEQYF

size: .
J: TRBJ1-5
D: TRBD1
V: TRBV19
CDR3: CASSDTGDNQPQHF

size: .
J: TRBJ1-2
D: TRBD1
V: TRBV19
CDR3: CASSKAATGTGGRANYGYTF

size: .
J: TRBJ2-7
D: .
V: TRBV6-2/TRBV6-3
CDR3: CASSYGAPYEQYF

size: .
J: TRBJ1-3
D: TRBD1
V: TRBV10-3
CDR3: CAISVDRSTGGTIYF

size: .
J: TRBJ1-1
D: TRBD1
V: TRBV19
CDR3: CASSSSGQGTTFAFF

size: .
J: TRBJ1-1
D: TRBD1
V: TRBV9
CDR3: CASGFWDRGEAFF

size: .
J: TRBJ2-5
D: .
V: TRBV4-2
CDR3: CASSQDPAPQETQYF

size: .
J: TRBJ1-1
D: TRBD1
V: TRBV12-3/TRBV12-4
CDR3: CASSRTGVTEAFF

size: .
J: TRBJ2-1
D: TRBD2
V: TRBV7-2
CDR3: CASSLTSGGAISSYNEQFF

size: .
J: TRBJ2-2
D: TRBD1
V: TRBV7-2
CDR3: CASSPRTGGGGELFF

size: .
J: TRBJ1-2
D: .
V: TRBV5-1
CDR3: CASSWGGGRDYGYTF

size: .
J: TRBJ1-5
D: .
V: TRBV7-9
CDR3: CASSLAGSGDQPQHF

size: .
J: TRBJ1-4
D: .
V: TRBV18
CDR3: CASSPRGDSNEKLFF

size: .
J: TRBJ2-1
D: TRBD1
V: TRBV5-4
CDR3: CASSLGTGSYNEQFF

size: .
J: TRBJ2-3
D: .
V: TRBV2
CDR3: CASSEKPWRSTTYTQYF

size: .
J: TRBJ1-4
D: .
V: TRBV3-1/TRBV3-2
CDR3: CASSPRAGGNEKLFF

size: .
J: TRBJ2-5
D: TRBD2
V: TRBV4-1
CDR3: CASSQEGTSGVATQYF

size: .
J: TRBJ2-5
D: TRBD1
V: TRBV7-2
CDR3: CASSQPTGVETQYF

size: .
J: TRBJ1-1
D: TRBD1
V: TRBV30
CDR3: CAWSKGQFNTEAFF

size: .
J: TRBJ1-2
D: TRBD1
V: TRBV7-2
CDR3: CASSLVVLRDRGPYGYTF

size: .
J: TRBJ2-2
D: TRBD2
V: TRBV6-6
CDR3: CASSLAGGNTGELFF

size: .
J: TRBJ1-6
D: TRBD1
V: TRBV7-2
CDR3: CASSQQGFNSPLHF

size: .
J: TRBJ1-4
D: .
V: TRBV7-2
CDR3: CASSLGGYGGTEKLFF

size: .
J: TRBJ1-6
D: .
V: TRBV18
CDR3: CASSPSTVQNSPLHF

size: few
J: TRBJ2-7
D: .
V: TRBV7-6
CDR3: CASSLGLGAALIPYEQYF

size: .
J: TRBJ1-1
D: .
V: TRBV7-2
CDR3: CASSYTRDWAFF

size: .
J: TRBJ1-3
D: .
V: TRBV19
CDR3: CATTGGGDSGNTIYF

size: few
J: TRBJ2-1
D: .
V: TRBV24-1
CDR3: CATSDARMYNEQFF

size: .
J: TRBJ2-5
D: .
V: TRBV11-3
CDR3: CASSLVNIQETQYF

size: few
J: TRBJ1-3
D: .
V: TRBV2
CDR3: CASSSQGSGNTIYF

size: .
J: TRBJ2-3
D: TRBD1
V: TRBV4-1
CDR3: CASSPVDRYTDTQYF

size: .
J: TRBJ1-1
D: TRBD1
V: TRBV7-2
CDR3: CASSLRQGEAFF

size: .
J: TRBJ2-2
D: TRBD2
V: TRBV7-6
CDR3: CASSFSAAGVGDTGELFF

size: .
J: TRBJ2-5
D: .
V: TRBV5-4
CDR3: CASSLRFGRETQYF

size: once
J: TRBJ1-4
D: .
V: TRBV9
CDR3: CASSQRGQLTNEKLFF

size: .
J: TRBJ1-5
D: TRBD1
V: TRBV11-2
CDR3: CASSLDRGPQPQHF

size: .
J: TRBJ2-7
D: .
V: TRBV5-1
CDR3: CASSLDRLGSYEQYF

size: .
J: TRBJ2-7
D: .
V: TRBV3-1/TRBV3-2
CDR3: CASSQAAGSYEQYF

size: .
J: TRBJ2-1
D: TRBD2
V: TRBV6-2/TRBV6-3
CDR3: CASSYGTGGPPFYNEQFF

size: .
J: TRBJ1-5
D: TRBD1
V: TRBV18
CDR3: CASSRGTVQLQPQHF

size: .
J: TRBJ2-6
D: .
V: TRBV3-1/TRBV3-2
CDR3: CASSQAGNSGANVLTF

size: .
J: TRBJ2-1
D: TRBD2
V: TRBV18
CDR3: CASSPFRTSGTSSYNEQFF

size: .
J: TRBJ1-5
D: .
V: TRBV27
CDR3: CASSLWGLDNQPQHF

size: few
J: TRBJ1-1
D: .
V: TRBV24-1
CDR3: CATSPGGNTEAFF

size: few
J: TRBJ2-2
D: .
V: TRBV9
CDR3: CASRRGSTPNTGELFF

size: .
J: TRBJ2-2
D: TRBD1
V: TRBV2
CDR3: CASRAGGASGELFF

size: .
J: TRBJ2-7
D: .
V: TRBV21-1
CDR3: CASSKVQDSSYEQYF

size: .
J: TRBJ1-2
D: .
V: TRBV6-2/TRBV6-3
CDR3: CASSPNYGYTF

size: .
J: TRBJ2-7
D: TRBD1
V: TRBV6-5
CDR3: CASRGGQFEQYF

size: .
J: TRBJ1-1
D: .
V: TRBV19
CDR3: CASRRDGPRSEAFF

size: .
J: TRBJ1-2
D: .
V: TRBV18
CDR3: CASSPVGQPTPYGYTF

size: few
J: TRBJ2-5
D: .
V: TRBV6-2/TRBV6-3
CDR3: CASSSDGRTASETQYF

size: .
J: TRBJ1-1
D: .
V: TRBV12-3/TRBV12-4
CDR3: CASVIEYNTEAFF

size: .
J: TRBJ2-3
D: TRBD2
V: TRBV5-8
CDR3: CASSLSAGTSGTDTQYF

size: .
J: TRBJ1-2
D: TRBD1
V: TRBV7-2
CDR3: CASSVTGGVGYTF

size: .
J: TRBJ1-2
D: TRBD1
V: TRBV5-6
CDR3: CASSWDRGQGIYGYTF

size: .
J: TRBJ2-5
D: TRBD1
V: TRBV6-2/TRBV6-3
CDR3: CASSYLGQGAGETQYF

size: .
J: TRBJ2-7
D: TRBD2
V: TRBV7-9
CDR3: CASSSGDGAGGRSYEQYF